Following are 10 T cell receptor beta chains from one sample sequenced in a study of tumor-infiltrating lymphocytes in primary liver carcinoma. Germline DNA was also extracted, with blood RNA taken from unsorted whole blood. Starting material of around 460 ng total RNA yielded TCR beta cDNA via a constant-region primer. Sequencing libraries for TCR beta derived from three nested multiplex PCR rounds that used slightly modified ARM-PCR. With TRBV1-TRBV30 forward primers and a C-beta reverse primer, the first two PCR rounds were run for nine to eleven cycles each. In TCRdb, the multiplex PCR reads were re-called with MiXCR into one record per CDR3 protein. The profile covers 250,000 to 400,000 distinct CDR3 sequences, with roughly 60% appearing a single time and about 9.4% taken by the ten largest. Sequencing input: peripheral blood. These TCRs come from a man between 40 and 49 years old with primary liver carcinoma and hepatitis B virus infection.

Note on this clonotype: It may be a read error: a sequence one base away is much more abundant. The rearrangement uses TRBV12-3 or TRBV12-4 and TRBJ2-7; perhaps TRBD1 as D (6 bases). Trimming cost V 11 bases and J 3 bases, with 20 bases left between them. The length of the CDR3 is 14 residues. The CDR3 spells CAGTLGTSVYEQYF. CDR3 in DNA: TGTGCCGGCACCTTAGGGACATCTGTCTACGAGCAGTACTTC.

As regards this clonotype: One end of the junction is discordant with germline, which a read error may explain. This chain uses TRBV28 with TRBJ1-4, with unresolved D. Germline CDR1 reads MDHEN; CDR2 reads SYDVKM. CDR3 length: 13 residues. The CDR3 reads CTSSTTDAEKLFF. CDR3 nucleotides: TGTACCAGCAGTACAACCGACGCTGAAAAACTGTTTTTT.

Remarks on this clonotype: The junction departs from the called germline gene at one end, perhaps through a read error. The V call is TRBV13, the J call TRBJ2-7, with D hard to call. The CDR3 has 11 residues. Germline V lookup: CDR1 PRHDT, CDR2 FYEKMQ (reference sequence). CDR3 amino acids: CTSSRSYEQYF. In nucleotides, the CDR3 is TGTACCAGCAGCCGCTCCTACGAGCAGTACTTC.

Remarks on this clonotype: An end of the junction differs from the germline gene, which may be a read error. The V call is TRBV11-2, the J call TRBJ1-6; D is uncertain. Looked up from germline, CDR1 is SGHAT and CDR2 is FQNNGV. The CDR3 sequence is 16 residues long. As DNA, the CDR3 is TGTGCCAGCAACTTAAGAGCACAGTGTTTAAATTCACCCCTCCACTTT. This encodes CASNLRAQCLNSPLHF.

This chain uses TRBV5-1 with TRBJ2-5, with TRBD1 matching over 7 bases. This CDR3 has 15 amino acids. Losses at the gene ends were 3 bases for V and 4 bases for J; bases not matched to a gene: 9. Germline V gene data show CDR1 as SGHRS and CDR2 as YFSETQ. The CDR3 reads CASSSLPDRAETQYF. The DNA of the CDR3 is TGCGCCAGCAGCTCTCTCCCAGACAGGGCAGAGACCCAGTACTTC.

The genes are TRBV28 and TRBJ2-1; 8 positions match TRBD2. Germline values: CDR1 MDHEN, CDR2 SYDVKM. With 5 bases clipped from V and 8 bases from J, the junction kept 14 bases outside the gene matches. The CDR3 is 16 residues long. DNA of the CDR3: TGTGCCAGCAGTCCCCACCTAACGGGAGGGCCCGATGAGCAGTTCTTC. It yields the protein CASSPHLTGGPDEQFF. Drawing the rest from reference TRBV28 and TRBJ2-1, the complete variable domain is DVKVTQSSRYLVKRTGEKVFLECVQDMDHENMFWYRQDPGLGLRLIYFSYDVKMKEKGDIPEGYSVSREKKERFSLILESASTNQTSMYLCASSPHLTGGPDEQFFGPGTRLTVL.

This sequence joins TRBV9 and TRBJ1-5; tentatively, D is TRBD1 (6 bases). The germline V gene encodes CDR1 SGDLS and CDR2 YYNGEE. CDR3 length equals 15 residues. V shed 4 bases and J shed 3 bases, with 14 bases lying between them. CDR3: CASSPTGRINQPQHF. The CDR3 coding sequence is TGTGCCAGCAGCCCCACAGGGAGAATCAATCAGCCCCAGCATTTT.

Here the CDR3 reads CASSYKKGSGTDTQYF. CDR3 sequence (DNA): TGTGCCAGCAGTTACAAAAAGGGTTCGGGCACAGATACGCAGTATTTT. This chain joins TRBV6-5 and TRBJ2-3; D is unresolved. The CDR3 is 16 amino acids. With 2 bases removed from V and 1 base from J, the gap between germline ends came to 13 bases. Germline CDR1 is MNHEY and CDR2 is SVGAGI.

This clonotype was counted once. Being one base from a much bigger clone, this may be a read error. The J gene is TRBJ2-5, the V gene TRBV10-3, with D uncertain. The CDR3 runs 11 residues. The germline CDR1 and CDR2 sequences are ENHRY and SYGVKD. The CDR3 sequence: CVIRSKETQYF. CDR3 nucleotides: TGTGTCATCAGATCAAAAGAGACCCAGTACTTC.

This clonotype was observed a handful of times. DNA for the CDR3: TGCAGTGCTCTACGGGGAAGCACTGAAGCTTTCTTT. The encoded protein is CSALRGSTEAFF. The chain couples TRBV20-1 to TRBJ1-1; D is ambiguous. CDR3 length: 12 amino acids. Trimming took 5 bases from V and 4 from J, leaving 11 bases between them. Germline CDR1 is DFQATT and CDR2 is SNEGSKA (reference sequence).